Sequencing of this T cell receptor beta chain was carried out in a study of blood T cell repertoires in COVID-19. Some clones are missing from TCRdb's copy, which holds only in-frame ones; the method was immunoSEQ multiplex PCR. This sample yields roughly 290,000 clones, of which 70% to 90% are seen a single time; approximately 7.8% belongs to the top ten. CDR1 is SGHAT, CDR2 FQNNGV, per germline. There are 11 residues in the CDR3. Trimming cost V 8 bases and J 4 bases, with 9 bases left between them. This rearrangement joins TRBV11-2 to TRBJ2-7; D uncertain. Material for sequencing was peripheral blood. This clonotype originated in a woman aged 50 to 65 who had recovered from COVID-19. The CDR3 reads CASQLSYEQYF. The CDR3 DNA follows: TGTGCCAGCCAACTTAGTTACGAGCAGTACTTC. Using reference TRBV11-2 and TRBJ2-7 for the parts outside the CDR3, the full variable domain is EAGVAQSPRYKIIEKRQSVAFWCNPISGHATLYWYQQILGQGPKLLIQFQNNGVVDDSQLPKDRFSAERLKGVDSTLKIQPAKLEDSAVYLCASQLSYEQYFGPGTRLTVT.